The 19 T cell receptor beta chains reported below all come from one sample, sequenced in a study of blood T cell repertoires in COVID-19. The table came from immunoSEQ multiplex PCR; TCRdb's copy has only in-frame clones and leaves some out. Here the sample spans about 250,000 clones, 80% to 90% being singletons. The sequencing sample was made of PBMCs or T cells enriched from blood (not recorded which). The receptors here all came from a man younger than 35 who had recovered from COVID-19.

The gene calls are TRBV6-5 and TRBJ1-3; unclear D gene. The V end was cut by 2 bases, the J end by 4 bases, with 12 bases between. Per the germline V gene, CDR1 is MNHEY and CDR2 is SVGAGI. The CDR3 has 15 amino acids. CDR3 DNA: TGTGCCAGCAGTTACGATGAGGGTGCGGGAAACACCATATATTTT. Protein product: CASSYDEGAGNTIYF.

This clone was counted between two and nine times. The chain joins TRBV7-3 to TRBJ2-1; D is uncertain. The germline gives CDR1 SGHTA, CDR2 FQGTGA. The CDR3 totals 15 residues. Trimming removed 1 base from V and 0 bases from J, with 7 bases in between. CDR3 DNA sequence: TGTGCCAGCAGCTTAAGTGCAGGCTCCTACAATGAGCAGTTCTTC. Amino acid sequence: CASSLSAGSYNEQFF.

The chain links TRBV2 to TRBJ1-2; D is undetermined. This CDR3 comprises 10 residues. V was shortened by 2 bases and J by 14 bases, with 9 bases between the two germline ends. CDR1 and CDR2 from the germline V gene are SNHLY and FYNNEI. CDR3 sequence (DNA): TGTGCCAGCAGTGAACTTGCCCAGACCTTC. It encodes CASSELAQTF.

This chain links TRBV28 with TRBJ2-3, with 8 bases aligning to TRBD1. V shed 7 bases, J shed 1 base, and the junction held 13 bases outside the gene matches. The germline V gene encodes CDR1 MDHEN and CDR2 SYDVKM. CDR3 length: 17 amino acids. The CDR3, as DNA: TGTGCCAGCACCCGGACAGGGAAGACCTTTGGCACAGATACGCAGTATTTT. Translation: CASTRTGKTFGTDTQYF.

The chain recombines TRBV6-5 with TRBJ1-2; D is ambiguous. The CDR3 sequence is 14 residues long. V lost 0 bases, J lost 4 bases, and 9 bases lay in between. In germline, CDR1 is MNHEY, CDR2 SVGAGI. This CDR3 reads CASSYSGEGYGYTF. The CDR3 DNA reads TGTGCCAGCAGTTACTCTGGGGAGGGCTATGGCTACACCTTC.

The gene calls are TRBV13 and TRBJ2-1, with 9 positions matching TRBD2. V was clipped by 4 bases and J by 9 bases; unmatched bases: 13. The germline CDR1 and CDR2 sequences are PRHDT and FYEKMQ (reference sequence). The CDR3 totals 16 residues. CDR3 in DNA: TGTGCCAGCAGCTCCCTAGGGCGCGGGGGGGCGAGTGAGCAGTTCTTC. Encoded protein: CASSSLGRGGASEQFF.

The V call is TRBV19, the J call TRBJ2-7, with D tentatively TRBD1 (5 bases). The V end was cut by 3 bases, the J end by 4 bases, with 10 bases between. This CDR3 contains 13 residues. Germline CDR1 is LNHDA and CDR2 is SQIVND (reference sequence). The CDR3 here is CASSISRQYEQYF. In DNA form, the CDR3 reads TGTGCCAGTAGTATTAGTCGACAGTACGAGCAGTACTTC.

V usage is TRBV27 and J usage is TRBJ2-3, with TRBD2 matching over 8 bases. Losses at the gene ends were 1 base for V and 0 bases for J; bases not matched to a gene: 3. The CDR3 covers 16 residues. Germline assignment: CDR1 MNHEY and CDR2 SMNVEV (reference sequence). CDR3 protein: CASSLYSGISTDTQYF. CDR3 in DNA: TGTGCCAGCAGTTTATATAGCGGGATTAGCACAGATACGCAGTATTTT.

This chain links TRBV4-1 with TRBJ2-7; 8 bases fit TRBD2. Germline values: CDR1 MGHRA, CDR2 YSYEKL. After removal of 3 bases from V and 0 bases from J, the junction contained 7 bases not matched to a gene. The CDR3 sequence is 16 residues long. CDR3 amino acids: CASSHLPGLASYEQYF. CDR3 bases: TGCGCCAGCAGCCATCTCCCCGGACTAGCCTCCTACGAGCAGTACTTC.

The chain employs TRBV11-3 and TRBJ2-7; 7 bases map to TRBD2. V shed 5 bases, J shed 5 bases, and the junction held 12 bases outside the gene matches. The germline V gene encodes CDR1 SGHNT and CDR2 YENEEA. The CDR3 spans 15 residues. This CDR3 reads CASSLTRGTINEQYF. In DNA form, the CDR3 reads TGTGCCAGCAGCCTGACCCGTGGGACTATAAACGAGCAGTACTTC.

The chain carries TRBV24-1 and TRBJ2-1; TRBD2 agrees at 14 bases. The J segment lost 9 bases and the V segment lost 9 bases, leaving 3 bases of the junction unmatched. The CDR3 is 13 amino acids. CDR1 and CDR2 (germline): KGHDR, SFDVKD. DNA for the CDR3: TGTGCCACCGGACTAGCGGGAGGCGGTGAGCAGTTCTTC. Protein sequence: CATGLAGGGEQFF.

This chain joins TRBV9 and TRBJ2-1, with 8 bases lining up with TRBD2. Germline CDR1 is SGDLS and CDR2 is YYNGEE. CDR3 length equals 13 residues. V trimming: 1 base; J trimming: 9 bases; junction bases outside the gene matches: 3. The CDR3 reads CASSVSGRAEQFF. DNA for the CDR3: TGTGCCAGCAGCGTAAGCGGGAGAGCTGAGCAGTTCTTC.

V and J are TRBV30 and TRBJ1-6; perhaps TRBD1 as D (6 bases). V lost 0 bases and J 0 bases, leaving 21 bases between the germline ends. The germline V gene encodes CDR1 GTSNPN and CDR2 SVGIG (reference sequence). The CDR3 runs 20 residues. Here the CDR3 reads CAWSVEVGSRGSSYNSPLHF. The DNA of the CDR3 is TGTGCCTGGAGTGTAGAGGTTGGGTCCAGGGGTAGCTCCTATAATTCACCCCTCCACTTT.

This clone has more than one count but fewer than ten. The rearrangement uses TRBV14 and TRBJ2-7, with TRBD1 matching 10 bases. The germline V gene has CDR1 SGHDN and CDR2 FVKESK. The CDR3 covers 15 residues. Trimming at V came to 4 bases and at J to 7 bases, leaving 10 bases not matched to a gene. CDR3 bases: TGTGCCAGCAGCCTTAGGACAGGGGGGGTGACGGAGCAGTACTTC. Amino acid sequence: CASSLRTGGVTEQYF. Full variable domain (missing parts from reference TRBV14 and TRBJ2-7): EAGVTQFPSHSVIEKGQTVTLRCDPISGHDNLYWYRRVMGKEIKFLLHFVKESKQDESGMPNNRFLAERTGGTYSTLKVQPAELEDSGVYFCASSLRTGGVTEQYFGPGTRLTVT.

This chain connects TRBV19 to TRBJ1-2; TRBD1 might be the D (6 bases). The CDR3 is 14 residues long. Trimming took off 5 bases at V and 3 bases at J, with 13 bases between the two ends. The germline V gene encodes CDR1 LNHDA and CDR2 SQIVND (reference sequence). CDR3 sequence reads: CASSPGQSYYGYTF. In DNA, the CDR3 is TGTGCCAGTAGTCCCGGACAGAGCTACTATGGCTACACCTTC.

The chain is built from TRBV13 and TRBJ2-4; 9 bases agree with TRBD2. V lost 7 bases, J lost 7 bases, and 5 bases stayed unmatched. This CDR3 comprises 13 residues. Germline CDR1 PRHDT, CDR2 FYEKMQ (reference sequence). The CDR3 region has the DNA TGTGCCAGCACGCTAGCGGGGCAGAACATTCAGTACTTC. Its translation is CASTLAGQNIQYF.

The chain employs TRBV3-1 (or the pseudogene TRBV3-2) and TRBJ2-7, with 7 nucleotides matching TRBD1. Germline V gene data show CDR1 as LGHDT and CDR2 as YNNKEL (reference sequence). CDR3 length: 14 residues. The ends lost 6 bases at V and 5 bases at J; junction bases unmatched: 10. CDR3 amino acids: CASSHTGDSNEQYF. CDR3 DNA: TGTGCCAGCAGTCATACAGGGGATAGCAACGAGCAGTACTTC.

J is TRBJ1-4 and V is TRBV3-1 (or the pseudogene TRBV3-2); 7 bases are a match to TRBD1. The trim removed 3 bases at V and 12 bases at J, leaving 10 bases unmatched. From germline, CDR1 is LGHDT and CDR2 YNNKEL (reference sequence). This CDR3 region has 14 residues. CDR3 sequence (DNA): TGTGCCAGCAGCCACTACGTAACAGGGGCGGAACTGTTTTTT. This translates into CASSHYVTGAELFF.

The rearrangement joins TRBV30 to TRBJ2-1; 7 positions agree with TRBD1. This CDR3 is 13 amino acids long. Germline V gives CDR1 GTSNPN, CDR2 SVGIG (reference sequence). The ends lost 4 bases at V and 6 bases at J; junction bases unmatched: 6. CDR3: CAWTGQAVNEQFF. The DNA of the CDR3 is TGTGCCTGGACCGGACAGGCGGTCAATGAGCAGTTCTTC.